This T cell receptor (beta chain) was recovered during a study of T cells expressing NK-cell markers (dated by TCRdb to about 2020). With respect to the entire study: Eight or nine donors provided sorted CD3+CD56+NKG2C+, CD3+CD56+NKG2C- and CD3+CD56-NKG2C+ T-cell subsets, whose TCR beta-chain repertoires were profiled. All eight donors whose samples were sequenced were randomly selected healthy volunteers, three of them men and five women. Libraries were sequenced as 2 x 150 bp reads on Illumina HiSeq 2000/2500, MiSeq or NextSeq. Among the eight sequenced donors, only one was HCMV-seronegative, while the other seven were HCMV-seropositive. Overall study outcomes, separate from this receptor: In more than five donors, the dominant CD3+CD56+NKG2C+ clonotypes were found to rank among the top 10 CD8+ clonotypes and to make up about 1.0-7.5% of CD8+ T cells. Whether the expanded NKG2C-expressing T cell clones were specific for HCMV antigens was left unclear. Those dominant clonotypes were again the most abundant among CD3+CD56-NKG2C+ cells in a few donors, at about 25-60.1%.

CDR1 SNHLY and CDR2 FYNNEI were looked up in the germline V gene. The cysteine opens and the phenylalanine closes a CDR3 of 13 amino acids. No coding sequence is recorded. Sequencer: Illumina HiSeq 2000. TCR beta cDNA libraries were prepared using 5'RACE template switching, which introduced a universal primer site and unique molecular identifiers. Synthesis of cDNA was primed from the TCR beta constant segment and was followed by two consecutive PCR amplification steps. As for how the authors treated the data: MIGEC was used to demultiplex reads and group reads by UMI, and MiTCR was used to assemble and quantify clonotypes. To exclude erroneous sequences, any TCR cDNA sequence not supported by at least two reads was discarded. The tcR package was used for downstream repertoire analysis, and clonotypes were matched across fractions by CDR3 nucleotide sequence plus V segment. VDJmatch was used to annotate antigen specificity against VDJdb, with one amino acid substitution in CDR3 allowed. After reprocessing by TCRdb, each CDR3 protein sequence is one entry, and no DNA is given. TCRdb's processing, not the authors' own work, is the source of the V and J calls. This sample's table contains approximately 440,000 distinct CDR3 sequences. The top ten constitute about 1.5% of the sample.

A commercial ELISA kit detecting HCMV-specific IgG in serum was used to determine HCMV serostatus. Peripheral blood mononuclear cells were isolated from blood by Ficoll density gradient centrifugation. Concerning this clonotype itself: It has no known antigen specificity.

Specimen: blood T cells: a sorted CD56 or NKG2C T cell subset, CD4+ or CD8+ T cells, or bulk PBMC T cells (not recorded which). The rearranged segments are TRBV2 and TRBJ2-3; TCRdb's D gene call, TRBD1, goes unchecked for lack of DNA. This clonotype originated in a woman aged 45-60 years in good health. Donor details come from another sample of the same person, matched by shared clones. The CDR3 reads as follows: CASREGGTDTQYF.